Given below is one TCR beta chain in context. Antigen unknown. The germline V gene encodes CDR1 SNHLY and CDR2 FYNNEI. Between the trimmed V and J ends, which lost 7 bases and 5 bases, there was a span of 15 bases. This CDR3 is 13 amino acids long. This sample is drawn from a study of T-cell memory formation after mild COVID-19. Looking at the study overall: TCR clusters were mostly donor specific.

MiXCR, applied by TCRdb to the 5' RACE reads, yields one record per CDR3 protein. This table holds hundreds of thousands of distinct CDR3 sequences, roughly 22% found once. Study conclusions and caveats: The study found contracting CD4+ clones mainly in CM and EM and contracting CD8+ clones in EMRA.

This rearrangement joins TRBV2 to TRBJ2-7; D is ambiguous. The sample was PBMCs or a T cell subset sorted from them (not recorded which). The sequence derives from an adult woman who had mild COVID-19 (a few samples of this study predate the infection). Cell type and time point are not known. This CDR3 reads CASTGLVSNEQYF. The CDR3 bases are TGTGCCAGCACCGGGCTGGTAAGCAACGAGCAGTACTTC.